A single sample is the source of the 20 T cell receptor beta chains below, sequenced in a study of CXCR3-negative and CXCR3-positive naive CD8 T cells. The libraries of TRB cDNA were prepared using 5' RACE with UMI labels. From its re-call of the 5' RACE reads, TCRdb lists each CDR3 protein once, without DNA. The repertoire table contains tens of thousands of distinct CDR3 sequences. Sequenced: naive CXCR3- CD8+ T cells from blood. Sample subset: CD45RO-CCR7+CD27+CD95- naive CD8+ T cells lacking CXCR3 (TNR3-). Source of these receptors: a human donor in good health. Some clones in this sample may be carry-over from other donors' samples.

This chain links TRBV29-1 with TRBJ1-2; TCRdb's D call, TRBD1, is unchecked because there is no DNA. The CDR3 is made up of 16 amino acids. Germline values: CDR1 SQVTM, CDR2 ANQGSEA. The CDR3 sequence: CSVVVSGHVGFYGYTF.

The chain is built from TRBV25-1 and TRBJ2-7. Germline V CDR1 and CDR2: MGHDK, SYGVNS. CDR3 length: 14 amino acids. The CDR3: CASSMSGNSYKQYF.

The V call is TRBV27, the J call TRBJ2-7; without DNA, the TCRdb call of TRBD1 cannot be checked. The CDR3 has 14 residues. Germline CDR1 and CDR2: MNHEY and SMNVEV (reference sequence). This CDR3 is CASSYGGHSYEQYF.

The V and J genes are TRBV29-1 and TRBJ2-5. The germline V gene has CDR1 SQVTM and CDR2 ANQGSEA. This CDR3 has 14 amino acids. The CDR3 sequence is CSVEDLSAEETQYF.

The V gene is TRBV12-3 or TRBV12-4, the J gene TRBJ1-1. The CDR3 is 12 residues long. CDR3: CASRIQNTEAFF.

The chain couples TRBV7-3 to TRBJ1-1. The CDR3 consists of 12 residues. CDR1 SGHTA and CDR2 FQGTGA come from the germline V gene. This CDR3 reads CASSADNTEAFF.

V gene TRBV5-1 combines with J gene TRBJ1-1. Germline CDR1 SGHRS, CDR2 YFSETQ. The CDR3 consists of 14 residues. CDR3 protein: CASSFRGRNTEAFF.

V and J are TRBV20-1 and TRBJ2-1; there is no DNA to check the TCRdb D call of TRBD2. This CDR3 is built from 17 residues. Germline CDR1 is DFQATT and CDR2 is SNEGSKA (reference sequence). This chain's CDR3 is CSARDPTSGGAYNEQFF.

This sequence joins TRBV6-4 and TRBJ2-1; TCRdb gives TRBD1 as the D gene, but with no DNA this cannot be confirmed. This CDR3 has 15 amino acids. CDR1 is MRHNA, CDR2 SNTAGT, per germline. CDR3 residues: CASSDGRGPYNEQFF.

The V gene is TRBV29-1, the J gene TRBJ2-3; TCRdb gives TRBD2 as the D gene, but with no DNA this cannot be confirmed. Germline loops: CDR1 SQVTM, CDR2 ANQGSEA. This CDR3 is 12 amino acids long. This CDR3 is CSYRPGDDTQYF.

The chain has TRBV18 and TRBJ2-7; TCRdb reports TRBD1, a call that lacks DNA to check it against. This CDR3 spans 16 amino acids. Germline V gene lookup returns CDR1 KGHSH and CDR2 LQKENI. The CDR3 sequence is CASSPSGLGRSYEQYF.

The chain has TRBV29-1 and TRBJ2-3; the D gene TCRdb calls, TRBD2, cannot be checked with no DNA. Germline V CDR1 and CDR2: SQVTM, ANQGSEA. This CDR3 has 15 residues. CDR3 sequence: CSLGGLAGAVDTQYF.

The chain employs TRBV6-5 and TRBJ2-7. CDR1 is MNHEY, CDR2 SVGAGI, per germline. CDR3 length equals 14 residues. The CDR3 spells CASSYSEGIYEQYF.

This rearrangement joins TRBV11-2 to TRBJ2-7. Germline assignment: CDR1 SGHAT and CDR2 FQNNGV. CDR3 length: 13 amino acids. The CDR3 sequence is CASSFGQSYEQYF.

The CDR3: CASSMGTGYYNEQFF. This chain links TRBV19 with TRBJ2-1; TCRdb's D call of TRBD1 is untestable without DNA. The CDR3 contains 15 residues. Germline V gene data show CDR1 as LNHDA and CDR2 as SQIVND (reference sequence).

CDR3 loop: CSVEGARGRDIQYF. The chain combines TRBV29-1 with TRBJ2-4; the D gene TCRdb calls, TRBD1, cannot be checked with no DNA. This CDR3 contains 14 residues. Germline V lookup: CDR1 SQVTM, CDR2 ANQGSEA.

The chain uses TRBV5-1 and TRBJ2-3; TCRdb names TRBD2, which stays unverified in the absence of DNA. Germline CDR1 SGHRS, CDR2 YFSETQ. The CDR3 is 15 amino acids. The CDR3 sequence is CASSPLGGGTDTQYF.

This sequence joins TRBV12-3 or TRBV12-4 and TRBJ2-1. The CDR3 runs to 14 residues. CDR3 sequence: CASSFPPLYNEQFF.

The chain is built from TRBV9 and TRBJ2-7; TCRdb's assignment of TRBD1 cannot be checked, as there is no DNA. This CDR3 is built from 19 residues. CDR1 is SGDLS, CDR2 YYNGEE, per germline. CDR3 residues: CASSVGFEWRGEIPYEQYF. Looking up the rest from reference TRBV9 and TRBJ2-7 gives the full variable domain: DSGVTQTPKHLITATGQRVTLRCSPRSGDLSVYWYQQSLDQGLQFLIQYYNGEERAKGNILERFSAQQFPDLHSELNLSSLELGDSALYFCASSVGFEWRGEIPYEQYFGPGTRLTVT.

The chain links TRBV12-3 or TRBV12-4 to TRBJ2-7. The CDR3 sequence is 12 residues long. Here the CDR3 reads CASSLYAYEQYF.